This T cell receptor beta chain was identified in a study of blood T cell repertoires in COVID-19. This clone was found a few times. Generated by immunoSEQ multiplex PCR, the TCRdb table keeps only in-frame clones and is missing some. The table has 150,000 or so clones, around 80% seen once; the top ten hold more than 3.5%. Sequenced: peripheral blood. The clonotype was recovered from an elderly woman with active or convalescent COVID-19.

This CDR3 reads CASSSPPGSTGNTIYF. The CDR3 bases are TGTGCCAGCAGCTCCCCCCCGGGTTCCACTGGAAACACCATATATTTT. V usage is TRBV7-9 and J usage is TRBJ1-3; no firm D call. The V end lost 4 bases, the J end lost 2 bases, and 15 bases lay between the germline ends. The CDR3 totals 16 residues. CDR1 is SEHNR and CDR2 is FQNEAQ in the germline V gene (reference sequence).